This TCR beta chain came from a study of blood T cell repertoires in COVID-19. Overall study context: Samples representing acute and convalescent COVID-19 were sourced from the United States, Italy and Spain. From T cells, B-cell-depleted T cells, or PBMCs came the material, which was cDNA or gDNA.

This CDR3 spans 16 amino acids. Germline loops: CDR1 LNHDA, CDR2 SQIVND (reference sequence). V lost 5 bases and J 5 bases, leaving 21 bases between the germline ends. As processed by the authors: Reference gene primers were amplified, and this amplification served to estimate nucleated cell counts. Assay: immunoSEQ multiplex PCR; the TCRdb copy retains only in-frame clones and omits some. The DNA gave D and trimming, while V, J and clone size come from that table. The data contain approximately 130,000 clones, 75% to 90% of them singletons. This chain uses TRBV19 with TRBJ1-1; a possible D gene is TRBD1 (6 bases). This clonotype was sampled from a human donor in a cohort sampled during active COVID-19. The sequenced sample consisted of peripheral blood. CDR3: CASSPTHRVRGTEAFF. CDR3 DNA sequence: TGTGCCAGTAGTCCCACCCACAGGGTCCGAGGGACTGAAGCTTTCTTT.